These 28 T cell receptor beta chains were all obtained from the same sample, sequenced in a study of shared clonotypes between healthy human individuals. TCRdb keeps only in-frame clones here, not all; method: immunoSEQ multiplex PCR. Seen here are 1,500,000 or so clones, 98% to 99% observed once, and the top ten hold approximately 0.4%. The sample comprised naive CD4+ T cells sorted from blood. Indicated subset: CD45RA+ positively selected. The receptor set was obtained from a man aged 30 to 39 in good health.

This rearrangement joins TRBV28 to TRBJ2-1; no clear D gene. V was clipped by 1 base and J by 10 bases, with 11 bases between them. The germline V gene encodes CDR1 MDHEN and CDR2 SYDVKM. The CDR3 covers 13 residues. The CDR3 is CASSLSIPPEQFF. The DNA for the CDR3 is TGTGCCAGCAGTTTATCGATACCTCCCGAGCAGTTCTTC.

The chain employs TRBV18 and TRBJ2-3; D perhaps matches TRBD2 (5 bases). This CDR3 is built from 18 residues. The germline V gene has CDR1 KGHSH and CDR2 LQKENI. With 1 base removed from V and 6 bases from J, the gap between germline ends came to 23 bases. The CDR3 sequence is CASSPRFREGWISDTQYF. The CDR3 nucleotides read TGTGCCAGCTCACCACGCTTTAGAGAGGGTTGGATTAGCGATACGCAGTATTTT.

The genes are TRBV6-5 and TRBJ1-2; 7 bases map to TRBD1. This CDR3 has 13 amino acids. Per germline, CDR1 MNHEY and CDR2 SVGAGI. V dropped 4 bases and J dropped 7; count of bases not matched to a gene: 6. The CDR3 protein is CASSSRQGSGYTF. In DNA form, the CDR3 reads TGTGCCAGCAGTTCGCGACAGGGTAGTGGCTACACCTTC.

The chain combines TRBV5-6 with TRBJ1-1; TRBD1 might be the D (5 bases). This CDR3 is 13 amino acids long. Germline loops: CDR1 SGHDT, CDR2 YYEEEE. Trimming left V 4 bases short and J 4 bases short, with 11 bases between. CDR3 DNA: TGTGCCAGCAGCCGTCGGGGGGTCACTGAAGCTTTCTTT. This encodes CASSRRGVTEAFF.

The chain employs TRBV18 and TRBJ2-7; 10 bases align to TRBD2. V was pared by 2 bases and J by 6 bases, with 7 bases of the junction left unmatched. Per the germline V gene, CDR1 is KGHSH and CDR2 is LQKENI. CDR3 size: 15 residues. DNA for the CDR3: TGTGCCAGCTCACCAGTACTAGCGGGAATCGGCGAGCAGTACTTC. It encodes CASSPVLAGIGEQYF.

This clone has a single count. V is TRBV6-5 and J is TRBJ1-4, with 7 bases lining up with TRBD1. V was clipped by 6 bases and J by 7 bases; unmatched bases: 5. Looked up from germline, CDR1 is MNHEY and CDR2 is SVGAGI. The CDR3 loop spans 13 amino acids. As DNA, the CDR3 is TGTGCCAGCAGGATGACAGGGTCTGAAAAACTGTTTTTT. This translates into CASRMTGSEKLFF.

V gene TRBV27 combines with J gene TRBJ1-2; TRBD1 is a possible D gene (6 bases). The CDR3 sequence is 15 residues long. Trimming left V 1 base short and J 3 bases short, with 12 bases between. Per germline, CDR1 MNHEY and CDR2 SMNVEV (reference sequence). This chain's CDR3 is CASSLLGGLDYGYTF. The DNA of the CDR3 is TGTGCCAGCAGTTTATTGGGGGGGCTGGACTATGGCTACACCTTC.

In this sample, this clone turned up once. This chain links TRBV7-2 with TRBJ2-7; D unclear. V was clipped by 3 bases and J by 2 bases, with 11 bases between them. This CDR3 contains 14 residues. CDR1 SGHTA and CDR2 FQGNSA come from the germline V gene. The CDR3 DNA sequence: TGTGCCAGCAGCTTTCTTACCGCCACCTACGAGCAGTACTTC. Protein product: CASSFLTATYEQYF.

The V gene is TRBV28, the J gene TRBJ2-4; tentative D call: TRBD1 (5 bases). Germline CDR1 and CDR2: MDHEN and SYDVKM. Deletions cut 3 bases from V and 0 bases from J, with 12 bases between. The CDR3 covers 16 residues. CDR3 in amino acids: CASSLGTGLAKNIQYF. The CDR3 DNA reads as TGTGCCAGCAGTTTGGGTACAGGTCTAGCCAAAAACATTCAGTACTTC.

This clone came up once. The CDR3 region is CASSGPLLGYNEQFF. The CDR3, as DNA: TGTGCCAGCAGTGGGCCCCTGCTGGGGTACAATGAGCAGTTCTTC. The V call is TRBV2, the J call TRBJ2-1; D gene ambiguous. Trimming removed 4 bases from V and 4 bases from J, with 14 bases in between. The CDR3 totals 15 residues. Per germline, CDR1 SNHLY and CDR2 FYNNEI. The variable domain in full, with the rest retrieved from reference TRBV2 and TRBJ2-1, is EPEVTQTPSHQVTQMGQEVILRCVPISNHLYFYWYRQILGQKVEFLVSFYNNEISEKSEIFDDQFSVERPDGSNFTLKIRSTKLEDSAMYFCASSGPLLGYNEQFFGPGTRLTVL.

The chain couples TRBV30 to TRBJ2-2, with 9 bases fitting TRBD2. Germline V CDR1 and CDR2: GTSNPN, SVGIG (reference sequence). The CDR3 extends over 17 amino acids. V gave up 3 bases and J gave up 5 bases; unmatched junction bases: 13. Here the CDR3 reads CAWSKSGSGRGTGELFF. As DNA, the CDR3 is TGTGCCTGGAGCAAATCGGGTAGCGGGAGAGGGACCGGGGAGCTGTTTTTT.

This clone was recorded only once. J is TRBJ1-2 and V is TRBV4-3; 9 bases map to TRBD1. CDR1 is LGHNA and CDR2 is YSLEER in the germline V gene. J gave up 2 bases and V 0 bases, and 1 base lay outside the gene matches. The CDR3 is 15 residues long. The CDR3 spells CASSQEGQGNYGYTF. DNA of the CDR3: TGCGCCAGCAGCCAAGAAGGACAGGGGAACTATGGCTACACCTTC.

With respect to this clone: Other DNA variants within this sample encode the same CDR3. The rearrangement joins TRBV5-6 to TRBJ1-4, with unresolved D. The CDR3 sequence is 12 residues long. Germline CDR1 reads SGHDT; CDR2 reads YYEEEE. V dropped 0 bases and J dropped 7 bases, with 4 bases sitting between them. CDR3: CASSLGGEKLFF. DNA for the CDR3: TGTGCCAGCAGCTTGGGTGGTGAAAAACTGTTTTTT.

V usage is TRBV29-1 and J usage is TRBJ1-1; no clear D. The CDR3 extends over 11 amino acids. Per the germline V gene, CDR1 is SQVTM and CDR2 is ANQGSEA. The V end lost 7 bases, the J end lost 6 bases, and 12 bases lay between the germline ends. CDR3 DNA sequence: TGCAGCGCCCTCCGGGGAGCTGAAGCTTTCTTT. It encodes CSALRGAEAFF.

The rearrangement joins TRBV2 to TRBJ2-1; 7 positions match TRBD1. The CDR3 is 13 amino acids. V shed 5 bases and J 12 bases; nucleotides not matched to a gene: 10. Per germline, CDR1 SNHLY and CDR2 FYNNEI. The CDR3 nucleotides are TGTGCCAGCAGTAATAGAGACAGGGCGGGGCAGTTCTTC. It translates to CASSNRDRAGQFF. The variable domain in full, completed from reference TRBV2 and TRBJ2-1, reads EPEVTQTPSHQVTQMGQEVILRCVPISNHLYFYWYRQILGQKVEFLVSFYNNEISEKSEIFDDQFSVERPDGSNFTLKIRSTKLEDSAMYFCASSNRDRAGQFFGPGTRLTVL.

This sequence joins TRBV29-1 and TRBJ1-1, with D tentatively TRBD1 (5 bases). The CDR3 spans 13 residues. The germline V gene encodes CDR1 SQVTM and CDR2 ANQGSEA. V was trimmed by 6 bases and J by 0 bases, leaving 11 bases between them. The CDR3 is CSVTTVMNTEAFF. The CDR3 bases are TGCAGCGTAACGACAGTAATGAACACTGAAGCTTTCTTT.

This sequence joins TRBV6-1 and TRBJ2-7; 10 bases are a match to TRBD2. The CDR3 runs 15 residues. With V trimmed by 3 bases and J by 6 bases, 8 bases remained unmatched. The germline gives CDR1 MNHNS, CDR2 SASEGT. CDR3: CASSDPSGSGSEQYF. The CDR3 DNA is TGTGCCAGCAGTGATCCTAGCGGGAGCGGTAGCGAGCAGTACTTC.

V usage is TRBV5-8 and J usage is TRBJ2-1; 8 bases align to TRBD1. Looked up from germline, CDR1 is SGHTS and CDR2 is YDEGEE. This CDR3 is 14 amino acids long. The trim removed 5 bases at V and 8 bases at J, leaving 9 bases unmatched. In DNA, the CDR3 is TGTGCCAGCAGACTGAGGACAGGGTACTATGAGCAGTTCTTC. It codes for CASRLRTGYYEQFF.

This sequence joins TRBV5-1 and TRBJ2-3; 7 bases fit TRBD1. After removal of 6 bases from V and 2 bases from J, the junction contained 15 bases not matched to a gene. Germline lookup yields CDR1 SGHRS and CDR2 YFSETQ. The CDR3 is 17 residues long. CDR3 sequence: CASNSGQRQSHTDTQYF. CDR3 sequence (DNA): TGCGCCAGCAACTCGGGACAGCGACAATCGCACACAGATACGCAGTATTTT.

The CDR3 DNA reads TGTGCCAGCAGTCCTGAGCGGGTATCCTCCTACGAGCAGTACTTC. Its translation is CASSPERVSSYEQYF. The J gene is TRBJ2-7, the V gene TRBV27; weak D call: TRBD2 (6 bases). V dropped 5 bases and J dropped 0 bases, with 14 bases sitting between them. Germline CDR1 and CDR2: MNHEY and SMNVEV (reference sequence). The CDR3 loop spans 15 amino acids.

CDR3 sequence (DNA): TGCGCCAGCCGCCCTGGGGGTGGGATCTCACTTCCCGAGCAGTACTTC. Protein product: CASRPGGGISLPEQYF. The chain combines TRBV5-1 with TRBJ2-7; D possibly uses TRBD1 or TRBD2 (5 bases each). Per the germline V gene, CDR1 is SGHRS and CDR2 is YFSETQ. CDR3 size: 16 residues. Trimming removed 7 bases from V and 6 bases from J, with 26 bases in between.

The chain couples TRBV9 to TRBJ1-1; a possible D gene is TRBD1 (6 bases). The V end lost 3 bases, the J end lost 0 bases, and 18 bases lay between the germline ends. CDR1 is SGDLS and CDR2 is YYNGEE in the germline V gene. The CDR3 extends over 17 amino acids. The CDR3 coding sequence is TGTGCCAGCAGCGGGACAGAGCCAAACAATTTGAACACTGAAGCTTTCTTT. Protein sequence: CASSGTEPNNLNTEAFF.

The CDR3 DNA is TGTGCCAGCAGCTTGGTGTCAGGGGGCGCCTACAATGAGCAGTTCTTC. It yields the protein CASSLVSGGAYNEQFF. V is TRBV5-4 and J is TRBJ2-1, with 8 bases fitting TRBD1. V shed 0 bases and J 2 bases; nucleotides not matched to a gene: 4. Germline CDR1 and CDR2: SGHNT and YYREEE (reference sequence). The CDR3 spans 16 residues.

This sequence joins TRBV28 and TRBJ1-1, with D possibly being TRBD1 (5 bases). The CDR3 is 16 residues long. Germline V CDR1 and CDR2: MDHEN, SYDVKM. The germline V and J ends were trimmed by 4 bases and 3 bases, with 18 bases remaining between them. The CDR3 here is CASSSRSGPWDTEAFF. CDR3 bases: TGTGCCAGCAGTTCCCGTTCAGGGCCTTGGGACACTGAAGCTTTCTTT.

The rearrangement uses TRBV7-9 and TRBJ2-7; D remains unclear. Germline lookup yields CDR1 SEHNR and CDR2 FQNEAQ (reference sequence). The CDR3 spans 10 residues. The V end lost 4 bases, the J end lost 2 bases, and 0 bases lay between the germline ends. CDR3 nucleotides: TGTGCCAGCAGCTCCTACGAGCAGTACTTC. Amino acids: CASSSYEQYF.

This chain joins TRBV6-5 and TRBJ2-3; D is uncertain. The CDR3 covers 12 residues. Germline CDR1 and CDR2: MNHEY and SVGAGI. V lost 6 bases, J lost 1 base, and 5 bases lay in between. The CDR3 DNA reads TGTGCCAGCAGCGTCGGCACAGATACGCAGTATTTT. It translates to CASSVGTDTQYF.

The chain joins TRBV5-1 to TRBJ2-7, with D tentatively TRBD1 (6 bases). V was trimmed by 4 bases and J by 3 bases, leaving 11 bases between them. Per the germline V gene, CDR1 is SGHRS and CDR2 is YFSETQ. This CDR3 spans 13 amino acids. In DNA form, the CDR3 reads TGCGCCAGCAGCAAGACAGGCCTCTACGAGCAGTACTTC. Amino acid sequence: CASSKTGLYEQYF. The full variable domain, its missing parts supplied by reference TRBV5-1 and TRBJ2-7, is KAGVTQTPRYLIKTRGQQVTLSCSPISGHRSVSWYQQTPGQGLQFLFEYFSETQRNKGNFPGRFSGRQFSNSRSEMNVSTLELGDSALYLCASSKTGLYEQYFGPGTRLTVT.

V usage is TRBV5-4 and J usage is TRBJ2-1; no firm D call. The CDR3 length is 16 residues. Between the trimmed V and J ends, which lost 5 bases and 0 bases, there was a span of 15 bases. CDR1 SGHNT and CDR2 YYREEE come from the germline V gene (reference sequence). CDR3 sequence (DNA): TGTGCCAGCAGGAAAGGAGAGGATAGCTCCTACAATGAGCAGTTCTTC. Amino acids: CASRKGEDSSYNEQFF. Combining the CDR3 with reference TRBV5-4 and TRBJ2-1 gives the whole variable domain ETGVTQSPTHLIKTRGQQVTLRCSSQSGHNTVSWYQQALGQGPQFIFQYYREEENGRGNFPPRFSGLQFPNYSSELNVNALELDDSALYLCASRKGEDSSYNEQFFGPGTRLTVL.